The clone carrying this T cell receptor (beta chain) was seen only once. This record belongs to a study of control samples from healthy donors and cancer patients. The CDR3 covers 17 residues. V was clipped by 5 bases and J by 3 bases, with 20 bases between them. The germline V gene encodes CDR1 SGHTA and CDR2 FQGNSA. Some clones are missing from TCRdb's copy, which holds only in-frame ones; the method was immunoSEQ multiplex PCR. Here the sample spans 100,000 to 150,000 clones, around 94% being singletons. This TCR was sampled from an elderly man with head and neck cancer. The chain uses TRBV7-2 and TRBJ1-5; D perhaps matches TRBD1 (6 bases). Material: PBMCs. The CDR3 loop is CASSPGDGVRNNQPQHF. DNA of the CDR3: TGTGCCAGCAGCCCAGGGGATGGAGTAAGGAACAATCAGCCCCAGCATTTT.